This is a list of T cell receptor beta chains from one sample in a study of early T cells in non-severe SARS-CoV-2 infection. TCRdb reanalysed the 5' RACE reads using MiXCR and keeps one entry per CDR3 protein. The table records about 60,000 distinct CDR3 sequences, roughly 13% of them present only once. What was sequenced was whole blood. These receptors were obtained from an adult who was a healthcare worker with PCR-confirmed SARS-CoV-2 infection or an uninfected control (not recorded which). The CDR3 runs from the conserved cysteine through the conserved F or W. Each record gives: D gene, J gene, V gene, clone size, CDR3 protein, CDR3 DNA. A D gene is named only where the DNA matches it firmly. Clone size is shown for a subset of rows, as once, few, many or a class of expanded clone.

>.|TRBJ2-3|TRBV12-3/TRBV12-4|many
CASSPFTSSGTDTQYF
TGTGCCAGCAGTCCATTTACATCTAGCGGCACAGATACGCAGTATTTT
>.|TRBJ2-1|TRBV29-1|.
CSAMAPHEQFF
TGCAGCGCGATGGCCCCCCATGAGCAGTTCTTC
>.|TRBJ1-1|TRBV20-1|few
CSARDFGNTEAFF
TGCAGTGCTAGAGATTTCGGGAACACTGAAGCTTTCTTT
>TRBD2|TRBJ2-1|TRBV28|many
CASSFGRASYNEQFF
TGTGCCAGCAGTTTCGGGAGGGCCTCCTACAATGAGCAGTTCTTC
>TRBD1|TRBJ1-5|TRBV24-1|.
CATSGTGVASNQPQHF
TGTGCCACCAGTGGGACAGGGGTTGCTAGCAATCAGCCCCAGCATTTT
>TRBD2|TRBJ2-7|TRBV12-3/TRBV12-4|few
CASSWGLAGGQSEQYF
TGTGCCAGCAGTTGGGGATTAGCGGGAGGGCAGAGCGAGCAGTACTTC
>TRBD1|TRBJ2-7|TRBV3-1|.
CASSQLTPGQGAYEQYF
TGTGCCAGCAGCCAGTTGACGCCGGGACAGGGGGCCTACGAGCAGTACTTC
>.|TRBJ1-2|TRBV29-1|few
CSVGLGWGYTF
TGCAGCGTTGGGTTAGGCTGGGGCTACACCTTC
>TRBD1|TRBJ1-5|TRBV15|.
CATSRALTGVSNQPQHF
TGTGCCACCAGCAGAGCCTTAACAGGGGTTAGCAATCAGCCCCAGCATTTT
>TRBD1|TRBJ1-2|TRBV29-1|.
CSVGTGVYGYTF
TGCAGCGTTGGGACAGGGGTCTATGGCTACACCTTC
>TRBD1|TRBJ2-3|TRBV19|many
CASRGQGGTDTQYF
TGTGCCAGCCGCGGACAGGGGGGCACAGATACGCAGTATTTT
>.|TRBJ2-6|TRBV28|few
CASSLSAGANVLTF
TGTGCCAGCAGCCTTAGTGCTGGGGCCAACGTCCTGACTTTC
>.|TRBJ2-6|TRBV12-3/TRBV12-4|.
CASSFNSGANVLTF
TGTGCCAGCAGTTTCAACTCTGGGGCCAACGTCCTGACTTTC
>.|TRBJ1-1|TRBV12-3/TRBV12-4|few
CASNRALGLNTEAFF
TGTGCCAGCAACCGGGCGTTAGGGCTGAACACTGAAGCTTTCTTT
>TRBD1|TRBJ2-6|TRBV10-2|.
CASRDRGPSSGANVLTF
TGCGCCAGCAGGGACAGGGGGCCCAGCTCTGGGGCCAACGTCCTGACTTTC
>.|TRBJ2-5|TRBV27|few
CASSWGIQETQYF
TGTGCCAGCAGTTGGGGGATCCAAGAGACCCAGTACTTC
>.|TRBJ2-2|TRBV6-6|few
CASRGAGELFF
TGTGCCAGCAGGGGGGCCGGGGAGCTGTTTTTT
>.|TRBJ1-2|TRBV11-2|.
CASSPLFGKLDYTF
TGTGCCAGCAGCCCTTTGTTTGGGAAGTTGGACTACACCTTC